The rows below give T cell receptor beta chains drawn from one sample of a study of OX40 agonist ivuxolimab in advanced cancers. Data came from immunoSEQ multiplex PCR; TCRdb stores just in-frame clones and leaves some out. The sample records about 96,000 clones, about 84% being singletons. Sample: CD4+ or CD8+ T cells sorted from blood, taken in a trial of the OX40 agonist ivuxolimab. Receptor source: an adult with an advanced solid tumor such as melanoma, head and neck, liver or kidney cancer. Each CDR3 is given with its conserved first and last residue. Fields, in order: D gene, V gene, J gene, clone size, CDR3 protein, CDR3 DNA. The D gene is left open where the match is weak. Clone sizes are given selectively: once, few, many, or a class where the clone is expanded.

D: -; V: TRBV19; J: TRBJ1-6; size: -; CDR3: CASSTGQRTNSPLHF; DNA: TGTGCCAGTAGTACCGGACAGCGAACTAATTCACCCCTCCACTTT
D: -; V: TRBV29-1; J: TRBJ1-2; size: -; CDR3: CSVILQDYGYTF; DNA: TGCAGCGTCATCTTGCAGGACTATGGCTACACCTTC
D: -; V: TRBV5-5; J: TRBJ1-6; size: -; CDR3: CASSTRTDSPLHF; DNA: TGTGCCAGCAGCACTCGGACAGATTCACCCCTCCACTTT
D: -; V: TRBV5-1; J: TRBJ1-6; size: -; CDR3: CASSLGLPNSPLHF; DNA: TGCGCCAGCAGCTTGGGCCTTCCTAATTCACCCCTCCACTTT
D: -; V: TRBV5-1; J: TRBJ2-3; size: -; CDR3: CASSLAGAADTQYF; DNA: TGCGCCAGCAGCTTGGCAGGGGCCGCAGATACGCAGTATTTT
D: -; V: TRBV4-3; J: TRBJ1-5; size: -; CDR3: CASSQDLEQPQHF; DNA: TGCGCCAGCAGCCAAGATTTAGAACAGCCCCAGCATTTT
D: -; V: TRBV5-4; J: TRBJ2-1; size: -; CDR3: CASSLDRNEQFF; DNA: TGTGCCAGCAGCTTAGACCGGAATGAGCAGTTCTTC
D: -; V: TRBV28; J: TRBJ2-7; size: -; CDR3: CASSSLYEQYF; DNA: TGTGCCAGCAGTTCCTTATACGAGCAGTACTTC
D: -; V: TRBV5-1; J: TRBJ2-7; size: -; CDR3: CASSLVQSSYEQYF; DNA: TGCGCCAGCAGCTTGGTACAGTCCTCCTACGAGCAGTACTTC
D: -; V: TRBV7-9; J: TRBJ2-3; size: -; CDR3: CASSLGTVGPDTQYF; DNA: TGTGCCAGCAGCCTGGGGACGGTGGGGCCAGATACGCAGTATTTT
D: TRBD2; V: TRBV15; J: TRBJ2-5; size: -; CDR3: CATSRDTTSGSRQETQYF; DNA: TGTGCCACCAGCAGAGATACGACTAGCGGGAGTCGCCAAGAGACCCAGTACTTC
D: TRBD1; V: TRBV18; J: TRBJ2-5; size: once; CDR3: CASSPRDRGRVETQYF; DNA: TGTGCCAGCTCACCACGGGACAGGGGGCGCGTGGAGACCCAGTACTTC
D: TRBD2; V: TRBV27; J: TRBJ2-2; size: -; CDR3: CASSFGREYGELFF; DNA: TGTGCCAGCAGTTTCGGGCGGGAGTACGGGGAGCTGTTTTTT
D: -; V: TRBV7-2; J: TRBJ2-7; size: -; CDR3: CASTPAGVYEQYF; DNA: TGTGCCAGCACCCCCGCCGGTGTTTACGAGCAGTACTTC
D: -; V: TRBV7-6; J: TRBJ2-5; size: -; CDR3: CASSPGLATSETQYF; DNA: TGTGCCAGCAGCCCAGGGCTAGCCACTTCGGAGACCCAGTACTTC
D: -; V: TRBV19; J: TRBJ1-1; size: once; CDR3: CASRGTEAFF; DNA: TGTGCCAGTAGGGGAACTGAAGCTTTCTTT
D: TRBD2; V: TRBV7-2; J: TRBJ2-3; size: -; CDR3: CASSLVQGTSGGRHTQYF; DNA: TGTGCCAGCAGCTTAGTCCAGGGGACTAGCGGGGGGAGACATACGCAGTATTTT
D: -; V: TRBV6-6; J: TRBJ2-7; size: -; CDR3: CASSPSFPGEQYF; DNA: TGTGCCAGCAGCCCCTCCTTCCCCGGCGAGCAGTACTTC
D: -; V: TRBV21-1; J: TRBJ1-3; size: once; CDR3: CASSKGSRGGPGNTIYF; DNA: TGTGCCAGCAGCAAAGGGTCGAGGGGGGGCCCTGGAAACACCATATATTTT
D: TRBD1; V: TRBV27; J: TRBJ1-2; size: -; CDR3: CASSPRDRGTTNYGYTF; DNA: TGTGCCAGCAGTCCCCGGGACAGGGGAACAACTAACTATGGCTACACCTTC
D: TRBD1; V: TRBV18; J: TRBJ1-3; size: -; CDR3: CASSPGTAGGNTIYF; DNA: TGTGCCAGCTCACCAGGGACAGCAGGAGGAAACACCATATATTTT